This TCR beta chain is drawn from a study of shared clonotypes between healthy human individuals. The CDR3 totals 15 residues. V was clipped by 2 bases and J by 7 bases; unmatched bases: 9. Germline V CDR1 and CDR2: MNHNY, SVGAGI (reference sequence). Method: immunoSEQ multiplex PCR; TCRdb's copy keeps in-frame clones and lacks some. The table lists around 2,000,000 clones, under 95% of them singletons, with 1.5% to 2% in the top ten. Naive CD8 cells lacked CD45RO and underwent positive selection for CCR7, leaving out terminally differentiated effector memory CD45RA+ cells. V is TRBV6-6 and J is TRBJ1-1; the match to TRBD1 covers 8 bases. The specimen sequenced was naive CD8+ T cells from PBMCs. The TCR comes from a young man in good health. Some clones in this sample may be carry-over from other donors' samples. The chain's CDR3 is CASSYPRRGRDEAFF. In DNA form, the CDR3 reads TGTGCCAGCAGTTACCCCCGCAGGGGGCGCGATGAAGCTTTCTTT.